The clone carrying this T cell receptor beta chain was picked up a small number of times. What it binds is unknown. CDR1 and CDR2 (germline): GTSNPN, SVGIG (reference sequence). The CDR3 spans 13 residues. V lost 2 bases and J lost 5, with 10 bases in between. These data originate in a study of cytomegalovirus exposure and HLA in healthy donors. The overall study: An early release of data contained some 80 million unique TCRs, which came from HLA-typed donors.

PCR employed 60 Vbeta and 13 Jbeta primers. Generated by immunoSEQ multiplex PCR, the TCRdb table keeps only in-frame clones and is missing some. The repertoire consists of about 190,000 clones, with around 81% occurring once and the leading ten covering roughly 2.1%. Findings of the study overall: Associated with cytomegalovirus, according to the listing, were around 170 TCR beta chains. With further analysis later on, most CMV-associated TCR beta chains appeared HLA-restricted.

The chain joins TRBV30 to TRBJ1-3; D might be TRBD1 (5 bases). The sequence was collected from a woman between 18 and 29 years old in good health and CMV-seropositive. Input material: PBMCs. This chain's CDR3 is CAWSQGTRNTIYF. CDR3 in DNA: TGTGCCTGGAGTCAGGGCACGAGAAACACCATATATTTT.